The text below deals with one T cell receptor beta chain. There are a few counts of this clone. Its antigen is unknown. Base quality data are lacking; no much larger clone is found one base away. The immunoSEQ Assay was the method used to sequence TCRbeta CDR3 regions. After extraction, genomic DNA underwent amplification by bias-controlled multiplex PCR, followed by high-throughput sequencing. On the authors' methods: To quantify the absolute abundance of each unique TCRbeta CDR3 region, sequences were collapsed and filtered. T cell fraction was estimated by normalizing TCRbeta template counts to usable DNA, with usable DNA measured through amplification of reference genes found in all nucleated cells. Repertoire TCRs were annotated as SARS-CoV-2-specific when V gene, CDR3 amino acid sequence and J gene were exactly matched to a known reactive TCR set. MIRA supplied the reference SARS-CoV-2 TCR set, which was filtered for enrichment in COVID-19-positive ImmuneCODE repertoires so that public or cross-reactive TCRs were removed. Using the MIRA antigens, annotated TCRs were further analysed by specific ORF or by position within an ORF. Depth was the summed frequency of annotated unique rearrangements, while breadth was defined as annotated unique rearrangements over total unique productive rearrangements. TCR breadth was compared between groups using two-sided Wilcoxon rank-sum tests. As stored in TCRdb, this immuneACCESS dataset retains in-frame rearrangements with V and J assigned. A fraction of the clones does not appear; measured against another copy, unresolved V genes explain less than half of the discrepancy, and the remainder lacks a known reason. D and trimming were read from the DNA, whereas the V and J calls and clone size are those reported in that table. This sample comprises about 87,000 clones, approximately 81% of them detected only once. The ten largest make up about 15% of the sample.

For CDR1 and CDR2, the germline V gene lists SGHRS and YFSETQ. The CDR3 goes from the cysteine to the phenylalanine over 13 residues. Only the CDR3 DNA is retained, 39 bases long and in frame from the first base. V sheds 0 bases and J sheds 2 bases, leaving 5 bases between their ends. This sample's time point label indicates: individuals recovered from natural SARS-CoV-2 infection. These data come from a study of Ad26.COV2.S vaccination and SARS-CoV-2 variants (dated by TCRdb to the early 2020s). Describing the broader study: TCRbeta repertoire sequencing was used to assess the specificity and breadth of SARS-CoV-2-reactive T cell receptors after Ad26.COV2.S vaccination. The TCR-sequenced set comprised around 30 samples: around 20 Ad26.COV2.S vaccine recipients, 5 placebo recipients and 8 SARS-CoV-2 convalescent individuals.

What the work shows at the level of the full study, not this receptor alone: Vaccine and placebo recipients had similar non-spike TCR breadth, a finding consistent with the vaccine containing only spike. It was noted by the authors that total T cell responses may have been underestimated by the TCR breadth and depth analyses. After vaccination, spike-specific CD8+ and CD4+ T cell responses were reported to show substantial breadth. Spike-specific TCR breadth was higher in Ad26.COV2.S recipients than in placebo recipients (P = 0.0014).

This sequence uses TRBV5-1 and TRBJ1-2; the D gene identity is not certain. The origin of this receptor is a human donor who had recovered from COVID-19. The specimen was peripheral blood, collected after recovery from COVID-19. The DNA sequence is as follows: TGCGCCAGCAGCTTGGTTGAAAACTATGGCTACACCTTC. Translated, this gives CASSLVENYGYTF.